The entry below gives a single T cell receptor beta chain sequence along with its context. This specimen belongs to a study of tumor-infiltrating lymphocytes in localized non-small cell lung cancer. This CDR3 region has 13 residues. Trimming pared 4 bases from V and 6 bases from J, leaving 12 bases between. Germline V CDR1 and CDR2: SGHTA, FQGTGA. Profiling relied on immunoSEQ multiplex PCR, and the TCRdb table lists in-frame clones only, not all of them. The sample carries fewer than 11,000 clones, around 64% recorded once. The origin of this receptor is a human donor with non-small cell lung cancer. The gene calls are TRBV7-3 and TRBJ1-1, with D uncertain. The specimen was uninvolved lung tissue not adjacent to the tumor. CDR3 region: CASSSTPKAEAFF. The CDR3 DNA sequence: TGTGCCAGCAGCTCTACACCCAAGGCTGAAGCTTTCTTT.